This T cell receptor beta chain was sequenced in a study of identical twins. V gave up 0 bases and J gave up 3 bases, with 9 bases separating them. The CDR3 contains 15 residues. Germline CDR1 reads LGHNA; CDR2 reads YSLEER. Unique molecular identifiers were present on the cDNA, which also gained a universal primer site by template switching. TCRdb re-called the 5' RACE reads with MiXCR, one entry per CDR3 protein. This table holds 700,000 or so distinct CDR3 sequences, over 8.5% found once. This sample was shared with a second study, whose subject was yellow fever vaccine responses in identical twins. From that paper: Twins reportedly appeared to share part of their vaccine T cell response while keeping part individual.

The sequenced material came from PBMCs. The chain couples TRBV4-3 to TRBJ1-5; D remains unclear. This TCR was recovered from a woman younger than 30 in good health. The CDR3 DNA reads TGCGCCAGCAGCCAAGAGGGAGGGATCAATCAGCCCCAGCATTTT. It encodes CASSQEGGINQPQHF.